This T cell receptor beta chain derives from a study of OX40 agonist ivuxolimab in advanced cancers. Repertoires were generated with immunoSEQ multiplex PCR, while TCRdb's copy carries only in-frame clones and drops some. The table has 50,000 to 55,000 clones, roughly four fifths seen once. V dropped 4 bases and J dropped 1; count of bases not matched to a gene: 1. The germline CDR1 and CDR2 sequences are SGHRS and YFSETQ. CDR3 length equals 13 residues. Sample: CD4+ or CD8+ T cells sorted from blood, taken in a trial of the OX40 agonist ivuxolimab. The V call is TRBV5-1, the J call TRBJ2-5; 7 bases align to TRBD2. The TCR comes from an adult with an advanced solid tumor such as melanoma, head and neck, liver or kidney cancer. Written as DNA, the CDR3 is TGCGCCAGCAGCACGGGGGGCCAAGAGACCCAGTACTTC. Translation gives CASSTGGQETQYF.